Listed below are T cell receptor beta chains from one sample, sequenced in a study of glioma-infiltrating T cells after dendritic cell vaccination. Sequencing was performed with immunoSEQ multiplex PCR; in TCRdb, only in-frame clones are kept and a portion is missing. Here the sample spans 95,000 to 110,000 clones, roughly 76% being singletons. The sequencing used blood, collected before dendritic cell vaccination. The receptor set was obtained from a human donor with glioblastoma. Both conserved end residues are part of each CDR3. Each record gives: J gene, D gene, clone size, CDR3 length, V gene, CDR3 protein, CDR3 DNA. The D gene is left open where the match is weak. Clone size appears in some rows only: once, few, many, or a class for an expanded clone.

J gene: TRBJ2-2; D gene: TRBD1; clone size: few; CDR3 length: 13; V gene: TRBV7-9; CDR3 protein: CASSPRGTGKRFF; CDR3 DNA: TGTGCCAGCAGCCCTCGGGGGACAGGGAAGAGGTTTTTT
J gene: TRBJ1-6; D gene: .; clone size: .; CDR3 length: 14; V gene: TRBV6-1; CDR3 protein: CASRPGHSDSPLHF; CDR3 DNA: TGTGCCAGCAGGCCGGGACATTCGGATTCCCCCCTCCACTTT
J gene: TRBJ2-7; D gene: .; clone size: .; CDR3 length: 15; V gene: TRBV7-2; CDR3 protein: CASSPGSWQAREQYF; CDR3 DNA: TGTGCCAGCAGCCCCGGATCCTGGCAGGCTCGGGAGCAGTACTTC
J gene: TRBJ2-3; D gene: TRBD2; clone size: .; CDR3 length: 16; V gene: TRBV9; CDR3 protein: CASSVVSGGGTDTQYF; CDR3 DNA: TGTGCCAGCAGCGTAGTTAGCGGGGGTGGCACAGATACGCAGTATTTT
J gene: TRBJ1-4; D gene: .; clone size: .; CDR3 length: 12; V gene: TRBV27; CDR3 protein: CASTMGSEKLFF; CDR3 DNA: TGTGCCAGCACCATGGGGAGTGAAAAACTGTTTTTT
J gene: TRBJ2-7; D gene: TRBD1; clone size: .; CDR3 length: 15; V gene: TRBV30; CDR3 protein: CAWKIGQGSNYEQYF; CDR3 DNA: TGTGCCTGGAAAATCGGACAGGGGTCGAACTACGAGCAGTACTTC
J gene: TRBJ2-3; D gene: TRBD2; clone size: .; CDR3 length: 13; V gene: TRBV7-3; CDR3 protein: CASSLREGDTQYF; CDR3 DNA: TGTGCCAGCAGCTTAAGGGAGGGAGATACGCAGTATTTT
J gene: TRBJ1-2; D gene: .; clone size: .; CDR3 length: 13; V gene: TRBV11-2; CDR3 protein: CASSASGVNGYTF; CDR3 DNA: TGTGCCAGCAGCGCTAGCGGTGTCAATGGCTACACCTTC
J gene: TRBJ2-5; D gene: .; clone size: .; CDR3 length: 13; V gene: TRBV6-1; CDR3 protein: CASSEQGGETQYF; CDR3 DNA: TGTGCCAGCAGTGAACAGGGCGGAGAGACCCAGTACTTC
J gene: TRBJ1-6; D gene: TRBD1; clone size: .; CDR3 length: 14; V gene: TRBV6-5; CDR3 protein: CASTQDRTNSPLHF; CDR3 DNA: TGTGCCAGCACCCAGGACAGGACTAATTCCCCCCTCCACTTT
J gene: TRBJ1-1; D gene: .; clone size: .; CDR3 length: 15; V gene: TRBV4-1; CDR3 protein: CASSQVGRPSNEAFF; CDR3 DNA: TGCGCCAGCAGCCAAGTCGGCAGGCCGAGTAATGAAGCTTTCTTT
J gene: TRBJ1-2; D gene: TRBD1; clone size: .; CDR3 length: 14; V gene: TRBV5-1; CDR3 protein: CASSPITGDYGYTF; CDR3 DNA: TGCGCCAGCAGCCCTATAACAGGGGACTATGGCTACACCTTC
J gene: TRBJ2-7; D gene: .; clone size: .; CDR3 length: 14; V gene: TRBV6-1; CDR3 protein: CASSPIGSSYEQYF; CDR3 DNA: TGTGCCAGCAGTCCCATCGGTAGCTCCTACGAGCAGTACTTC
J gene: TRBJ1-6; D gene: .; clone size: .; CDR3 length: 16; V gene: TRBV19; CDR3 protein: CASSTWTVSYNSPLHF; CDR3 DNA: TGTGCCAGTAGTACCTGGACAGTCTCCTATAATTCACCCCTCCACTTT
J gene: TRBJ2-7; D gene: TRBD1; clone size: .; CDR3 length: 13; V gene: TRBV19; CDR3 protein: CASSRDSTYEQYF; CDR3 DNA: TGTGCCAGTAGTAGGGACAGTACCTACGAGCAGTACTTC
J gene: TRBJ2-1; D gene: .; clone size: .; CDR3 length: 11; V gene: TRBV11-3; CDR3 protein: CASSLGNEQFF; CDR3 DNA: TGTGCCAGCAGCCTCGGCAATGAGCAGTTCTTC
J gene: TRBJ2-7; D gene: TRBD1; clone size: .; CDR3 length: 15; V gene: TRBV4-1; CDR3 protein: CASSQEGQGSYEQYF; CDR3 DNA: TGCGCCAGCAGCCAAGAGGGACAGGGCTCCTACGAGCAGTACTTC
J gene: TRBJ2-2; D gene: TRBD1; clone size: .; CDR3 length: 15; V gene: TRBV10-3; CDR3 protein: CAISGPGQGTGELFF; CDR3 DNA: TGTGCCATCAGTGGACCGGGACAGGGGACCGGGGAGCTGTTTTTT
J gene: TRBJ2-2; D gene: .; clone size: .; CDR3 length: 17; V gene: TRBV6-4; CDR3 protein: CASSAYYDSQYAGELFF; CDR3 DNA: TGTGCCAGCAGTGCCTATTATGACAGCCAGTATGCCGGGGAGCTGTTTTTT
J gene: TRBJ2-3; D gene: .; clone size: .; CDR3 length: 13; V gene: TRBV11-3; CDR3 protein: CASSRGVSGTQYF; CDR3 DNA: TGTGCCAGCAGCCGGGGAGTTTCGGGTACGCAGTATTTT
J gene: TRBJ1-1; D gene: TRBD1; clone size: .; CDR3 length: 15; V gene: TRBV6-6; CDR3 protein: CASSYRTGDATEAFF; CDR3 DNA: TGTGCCAGCAGTTACCGTACAGGGGATGCCACTGAAGCTTTCTTT
J gene: TRBJ1-6; D gene: .; clone size: .; CDR3 length: 13; V gene: TRBV30; CDR3 protein: CAWSGDSGSPLHF; CDR3 DNA: TGTGCCTGGAGTGGCGACAGTGGCTCACCCCTCCACTTT
J gene: TRBJ1-1; D gene: .; clone size: .; CDR3 length: 13; V gene: TRBV29-1; CDR3 protein: CSVEAGRGTEAFF; CDR3 DNA: TGCAGCGTTGAGGCGGGGAGGGGCACTGAAGCTTTCTTT
J gene: TRBJ1-2; D gene: .; clone size: .; CDR3 length: 13; V gene: TRBV5-1; CDR3 protein: CASSLGATGGYTF; CDR3 DNA: TGCGCCAGCAGCTTGGGGGCCACAGGCGGCTACACCTTC
J gene: TRBJ2-3; D gene: TRBD2; clone size: once; CDR3 length: 16; V gene: TRBV5-4; CDR3 protein: CASSPGLALSTDTQYF; CDR3 DNA: TGTGCCAGCAGCCCCGGACTAGCGCTTAGCACAGATACGCAGTATTTT
J gene: TRBJ2-7; D gene: .; clone size: .; CDR3 length: 13; V gene: TRBV5-1; CDR3 protein: CASSLAGNYEQYF; CDR3 DNA: TGCGCCAGCAGCTTGGCAGGGAATTACGAGCAGTACTTC
J gene: TRBJ1-2; D gene: .; clone size: .; CDR3 length: 10; V gene: TRBV30; CDR3 protein: CAWAGDGYTF; CDR3 DNA: TGTGCCTGGGCAGGGGATGGCTACACCTTC
J gene: TRBJ2-3; D gene: TRBD2; clone size: .; CDR3 length: 16; V gene: TRBV5-4; CDR3 protein: CASSFLGGGSTDTQYF; CDR3 DNA: TGTGCCAGCAGCTTCCTTGGCGGGGGAAGTACAGATACGCAGTATTTT
J gene: TRBJ2-3; D gene: .; clone size: .; CDR3 length: 15; V gene: TRBV9; CDR3 protein: CASSVGRGPKDTQYF; CDR3 DNA: TGTGCCAGCAGCGTAGGGAGGGGGCCCAAAGATACGCAGTATTTT
J gene: TRBJ2-1; D gene: TRBD2; clone size: .; CDR3 length: 15; V gene: TRBV7-9; CDR3 protein: CASSLQRGGYNEQFF; CDR3 DNA: TGTGCCAGCAGCTTACAACGCGGGGGGTACAATGAGCAGTTCTTC
J gene: TRBJ2-1; D gene: TRBD2; clone size: few; CDR3 length: 18; V gene: TRBV27; CDR3 protein: CASSFGLAGLHSYNEQFF; CDR3 DNA: TGTGCCAGCAGTTTCGGGCTAGCGGGTCTCCACTCCTACAATGAGCAGTTCTTC
J gene: TRBJ2-4; D gene: .; clone size: .; CDR3 length: 16; V gene: TRBV19; CDR3 protein: CASSISTGLAKNIQYF; CDR3 DNA: TGTGCCAGTAGTATCTCCACAGGGCTAGCCAAAAACATTCAGTACTTC
J gene: TRBJ1-5; D gene: .; clone size: few; CDR3 length: 18; V gene: TRBV4-1; CDR3 protein: CASSQAVGAGPSNQPQHF; CDR3 DNA: TGCGCCAGCAGCCAAGCGGTTGGGGCGGGGCCTAGCAATCAGCCCCAGCATTTT
J gene: TRBJ1-2; D gene: TRBD1; clone size: .; CDR3 length: 17; V gene: TRBV28; CDR3 protein: CASSLFAGDRDRGGYTF; CDR3 DNA: TGTGCCAGCAGTTTATTCGCTGGGGACAGGGATCGTGGTGGCTACACCTTC
J gene: TRBJ1-1; D gene: .; clone size: .; CDR3 length: 16; V gene: TRBV27; CDR3 protein: CASSLSGGAYFTEAFF; CDR3 DNA: TGTGCCAGCAGTTTAAGTGGCGGGGCCTATTTCACTGAAGCTTTCTTT
J gene: TRBJ2-7; D gene: TRBD1; clone size: .; CDR3 length: 14; V gene: TRBV18; CDR3 protein: CASSPPGQIYEQYF; CDR3 DNA: TGTGCCAGCTCACCTCCGGGACAGATTTACGAGCAGTACTTC
J gene: TRBJ1-2; D gene: .; clone size: few; CDR3 length: 15; V gene: TRBV10-2; CDR3 protein: CASNSVKESDYGYTF; CDR3 DNA: TGCGCCAGCAATTCAGTAAAGGAGTCTGACTATGGCTACACCTTC
J gene: TRBJ2-3; D gene: .; clone size: .; CDR3 length: 11; V gene: TRBV6-5; CDR3 protein: CASFRKDTQYF; CDR3 DNA: TGTGCCAGCTTCAGGAAAGATACGCAGTATTTT
J gene: TRBJ1-5; D gene: .; clone size: .; CDR3 length: 14; V gene: TRBV5-4; CDR3 protein: CASSLSRGVQPQHF; CDR3 DNA: TGTGCCAGCAGCTTAAGCAGGGGCGTTCAGCCCCAGCATTTT
J gene: TRBJ2-7; D gene: .; clone size: .; CDR3 length: 12; V gene: TRBV5-1; CDR3 protein: CASSLGRYEQYF; CDR3 DNA: TGCGCCAGCAGCTTGGGGAGGTACGAGCAGTACTTC
J gene: TRBJ2-1; D gene: .; clone size: .; CDR3 length: 14; V gene: TRBV6-6; CDR3 protein: CASSYSQVYNEQFF; CDR3 DNA: TGTGCCAGCAGTTATAGTCAGGTTTACAATGAGCAGTTCTTC
J gene: TRBJ2-5; D gene: .; clone size: .; CDR3 length: 14; V gene: TRBV7-2; CDR3 protein: CASRPGRGQETQYF; CDR3 DNA: TGTGCCAGCAGGCCGGGTAGGGGGCAAGAGACCCAGTACTTC
J gene: TRBJ1-3; D gene: TRBD1; clone size: few; CDR3 length: 15; V gene: TRBV18; CDR3 protein: CASSPGTGRGNTIYF; CDR3 DNA: TGTGCCAGCTCACCCGGGACAGGGCGAGGAAACACCATATATTTT
J gene: TRBJ2-3; D gene: TRBD2; clone size: .; CDR3 length: 15; V gene: TRBV2; CDR3 protein: CASSRNSGGGYTQYF; CDR3 DNA: TGTGCCAGCAGTCGAAATAGCGGGGGAGGGTATACGCAGTATTTT
J gene: TRBJ2-2; D gene: .; clone size: few; CDR3 length: 13; V gene: TRBV6-6; CDR3 protein: CASSYSSTGELFF; CDR3 DNA: TGTGCCAGCAGTTACTCGTCAACTGGTGAGCTGTTTTTT
J gene: TRBJ2-5; D gene: .; clone size: .; CDR3 length: 13; V gene: TRBV9; CDR3 protein: CASSVFQEETQYF; CDR3 DNA: TGTGCCAGCAGCGTATTCCAGGAAGAGACCCAGTACTTC
J gene: TRBJ2-1; D gene: .; clone size: .; CDR3 length: 14; V gene: TRBV7-2; CDR3 protein: CASRIGQGYNEQFF; CDR3 DNA: TGTGCCAGCAGAATAGGACAAGGGTACAATGAGCAGTTCTTC
J gene: TRBJ1-5; D gene: .; clone size: .; CDR3 length: 14; V gene: TRBV5-1; CDR3 protein: CASSLGQGLGPQHF; CDR3 DNA: TGCGCCAGCAGCTTAGGGCAGGGGTTAGGGCCCCAGCATTTT